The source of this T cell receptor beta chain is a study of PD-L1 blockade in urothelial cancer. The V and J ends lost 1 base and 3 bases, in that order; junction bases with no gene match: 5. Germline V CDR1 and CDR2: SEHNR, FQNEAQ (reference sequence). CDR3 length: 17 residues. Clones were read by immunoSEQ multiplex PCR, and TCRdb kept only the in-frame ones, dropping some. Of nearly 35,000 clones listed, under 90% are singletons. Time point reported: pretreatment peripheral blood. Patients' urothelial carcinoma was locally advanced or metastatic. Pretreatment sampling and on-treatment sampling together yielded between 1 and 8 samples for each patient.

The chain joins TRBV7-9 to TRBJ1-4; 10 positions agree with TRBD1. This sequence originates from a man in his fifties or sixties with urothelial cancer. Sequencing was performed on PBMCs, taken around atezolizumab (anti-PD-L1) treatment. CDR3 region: CASSLGQGATPNEKLFF. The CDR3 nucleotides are TGTGCCAGCAGCTTAGGACAGGGGGCTACACCTAATGAAAAACTGTTTTTT. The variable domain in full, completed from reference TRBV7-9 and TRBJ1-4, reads DTGVSQNPRHKITKRGQNVTFRCDPISEHNRLYWYRQTLGQGPEFLTYFQNEAQLEKSRLLSDRFSAERPKGSFSTLEIQRTEQGDSAMYLCASSLGQGATPNEKLFFGSGTQLSVL.